A selection of T cell receptor beta chains follows, all from one sample in a study of shared clonotypes between healthy human individuals. TCRdb's table, derived via immunoSEQ multiplex PCR, lists solely in-frame clones and lacks some. The table lists around 2,000,000 clones, roughly 95% of them singletons, with roughly 0.13% in the top ten. The sequencing input was naive CD4+ T cells sorted from blood. The receptor set was obtained from a man between 18 and 35 years old in good health. Both conserved end residues are part of each CDR3.

>TRBJ2-7|TRBV18
CASSPPNSGNYEQYF
>TRBJ2-5|TRBV11-2
CASSTRTSEETQYF
>TRBJ2-1|TRBV7-2
CASSLNGIAGINEQFF
>TRBJ2-7|TRBV5-4
CASSLAISYEQYF
>TRBJ2-5|TRBV5-4
CASSLGTGETQYF
>TRBJ1-4|TRBV5-5
CASSSQRTNEKLFF
>TRBJ2-1|TRBV5-1
CASSFGVAGGPRNEQFF
>TRBJ2-1|TRBV19
CASSPDPGYNEQFF
>TRBJ2-3|TRBV30
CAWKATDTQYF
>TRBJ2-1|TRBV19
CASSKGSYNEQFF
>TRBJ1-2|TRBV6-5
CASSYSVPAEGYTF
>TRBJ1-1|TRBV5-1
CASSLAGTGYMNTEAFF
>TRBJ1-1|TRBV5-4
CASSLGILNTEAFF
>TRBJ2-1|TRBV30
CAWSEPSGRVREQFF
>TRBJ2-3|TRBV28
CASSSRTSGGADTQYF
>TRBJ2-1|TRBV10-3
CAISPGLGLNEQFF
>TRBJ1-4|TRBV18
CASSPSNEKLFF
>TRBJ1-2|TRBV5-6
CASSFTVRGDYGYTF
>TRBJ1-3|TRBV28
CASTRRQGRIGAGGNTIYF
>TRBJ2-1|TRBV7-2
CASSSAESYNEQFF
>TRBJ2-6|TRBV9
CASSVDSSSGANVLTF
>TRBJ1-1|TRBV7-8
CASSQRQGNTEAFF
>TRBJ2-7|TRBV28
CASSSLGAILEQYF
>TRBJ2-7|TRBV27
CASSPPDGGQYF
>TRBJ1-1|TRBV6-5
CASNSPGGNTEAFF
>TRBJ1-4|TRBV4-2
CASTPGGANEKLFF
>TRBJ2-7|TRBV19
CASSTAPTTNEQYF
>TRBJ2-2|TRBV7-9
CASSIQGTGELFF
>TRBJ2-3|TRBV28
CASSLERGTSWTDTQYF
>TRBJ1-1|TRBV6-1
CASSEFREAFF
>TRBJ2-7|TRBV7-8
CASSSSGNSYEQYF
>TRBJ2-3|TRBV5-6
CASSLPSTDTQYF
>TRBJ2-3|TRBV15
CATSPGQVTDTQYF
>TRBJ2-1|TRBV2
CASTMTQAGFSYNEQFF
>TRBJ2-7|TRBV10-2
CASSPGLAFEQYF
>TRBJ2-1|TRBV6-5
CASRLELAAYNEQFF
>TRBJ1-1|TRBV28
CASSLGDRANTEAFF
>TRBJ2-1|TRBV5-4
CASSIGQNSYNEQFF
>TRBJ2-7|TRBV28
CASASVSERVPYEQYF
>TRBJ2-1|TRBV29-1
CSVSSYNEQFF
>TRBJ2-3|TRBV7-9
CASSLSHTQYF
>TRBJ2-5|TRBV19
CASRRGTTDQETQYF
>TRBJ2-7|TRBV7-8
CASSLGRGLDSYEQYF
>TRBJ2-7|TRBV7-2
CASSLIRLQQYF
>TRBJ2-1|TRBV6-6
CASRTGGDEQFF
>TRBJ1-2|TRBV5-1
CASSLGDRDLYGYTF
>TRBJ1-6|TRBV19
CASRQGARVDSPLHF
>TRBJ1-1|TRBV7-9
CASSLVAVRTEAFF
>TRBJ1-1|TRBV2
CASSEGGGRNTEAFF
>TRBJ1-1|TRBV6-5
CASSYRQNLNTEAFF
>TRBJ2-3|TRBV28
CASSNPTVGSTDTQYF
>TRBJ1-6|TRBV25-1
CASSGYNSPLHF
>TRBJ1-1|TRBV6-1
CASSEAGYTEAFF
>TRBJ1-2|TRBV6-5
CASSYGLGVNYGYTF
>TRBJ1-2|TRBV5-1
CASSLVATGAYGYTF